The T cell receptor beta chain under discussion was sequenced for a study of T cell responses to AZD1222 COVID-19 vaccine. General study findings and limits: Regions left unmutated in variants are reportedly the target of nearly half of spike-specific TCRs. Just five or six AZD1222 recipients tested seropositive at baseline. Two doses of AZD1222 preceded a rise in Spike-specific TCR breadth and depth. A mostly white British donor set with more females was recruited, and clonal diversity was possibly underestimated.

Points on this clone: As yet, its antigen is unknown.

Produced via immunoSEQ multiplex PCR; TCRdb's table is partial and in-frame only. The sample records about 110,000 clones, about nine tenths being singletons. The CDR3 sequence is 17 residues long. The junction had 12 bases not matched to a gene; V was cut back by 6 bases and J by 2 bases. CDR1 is ENHRY and CDR2 is SYGVKD in the germline V gene. The TCR sequence derives from an adult in good health. The chain joins TRBV10-3 to TRBJ2-5, with 10 nucleotides matching TRBD1. The sample here was peripheral blood, taken on day 0 of AZD1222 vaccination. For the CDR3, the DNA is TGTGCCATCAGCAATCAAGCGGACAGGGGGTTGCAAGAGACCCAGTACTTC. This gives the protein CAISNQADRGLQETQYF.